This is a list of T cell receptor beta chains from one sample in a study of CD8 T cells in ankylosing spondylitis. TCRdb reanalysed the 5' RACE reads using MiXCR and keeps one entry per CDR3 protein. Of 150,000 to 200,000 distinct CDR3 sequences in the sample, approximately 20% were seen once. Specimen: blood, either unsorted or a sorted T cell fraction (not recorded which). These TCRs come from a male donor with ankylosing spondylitis or in good health (not recorded which). Each CDR3 is given with its conserved first and last residue. The order of the fields is clone size, V gene, J gene, D gene, CDR3 protein, CDR3 DNA. A D gene is named only where the DNA matches it firmly. The size of a clone is reported for some rows only, either as once, few or many, or as a class for expanded clones.

NA	TRBV27	TRBJ1-2	TRBD1	CASSSHTGENYGYTF	TGTGCCAGCAGTTCCCACACAGGGGAGAACTATGGCTACACCTTC
few	TRBV11-2	TRBJ2-7	NA	CASSLDRQSYEQYF	TGTGCCAGCAGCTTAGATCGCCAGTCCTACGAGCAGTACTTC
few	TRBV3-1	TRBJ1-2	NA	CASSPTIPGKGGYTF	TGTGCCAGCAGCCCCACAATCCCGGGAAAAGGAGGCTACACCTTC
NA	TRBV20-1	TRBJ1-5	NA	CCARAGLGAGSNQPQHF	TGCTGTGCTAGGGCAGGGCTTGGGGCAGGTAGCAATCAGCCCCAGCATTTT
many	TRBV5-1	TRBJ1-1	TRBD1	CASSYAYRGVSTEAFF	TGCGCCAGCAGCTACGCATACAGGGGCGTGAGCACTGAAGCTTTCTTT
many	TRBV20-1	TRBJ2-1	NA	CSAPGLLNEQFF	TGCAGTGCTCCGGGACTCCTTAATGAGCAGTTCTTC
NA	TRBV30	TRBJ2-1	NA	CAWTRGLGGSFYNEQFF	TGTGCCTGGACCCGGGGGCTGGGCGGGAGTTTCTACAATGAGCAGTTCTTC
few	TRBV11-2	TRBJ2-5	TRBD2	CASSIGTSRETQYF	TGTGCCAGCAGCATCGGGACTAGCAGAGAGACCCAGTACTTC
NA	TRBV7-9	TRBJ2-3	TRBD2	CASSSGTSDHF	TGTGCCAGCAGCTCCGGGACTAGCGACCATTTT
NA	TRBV11-2	TRBJ2-7	NA	CASGRLTVSYEQYF	TGTGCCAGCGGCAGGCTAACCGTATCCTACGAGCAGTACTTC
many	TRBV29-1	TRBJ1-1	NA	CSVETGRLNTEAFF	TGCAGCGTTGAAACAGGGCGTCTGAACACTGAAGCTTTCTTT
NA	TRBV6-2/TRBV6-3	TRBJ2-2	TRBD1	CASSYWGQATGELFF	TGTGCCAGCAGTTACTGGGGACAGGCTACCGGGGAGCTGTTTTTT
few	TRBV3-1	TRBJ2-1	TRBD2	CASTGGLAAYNEQFF	TGTGCCAGCACGGGCGGACTAGCGGCTTACAATGAGCAGTTCTTC
NA	TRBV20-1	TRBJ1-4	NA	CSAAQGNRREKLFF	TGCAGTGCTGCCCAGGGAAACCGGCGTGAAAAACTGTTTTTT